These 13 T cell receptor beta chains originate from one sample sequenced in a study of cytomegalovirus exposure and HLA in healthy donors. In the PCR, 60 Vbeta and 13 Jbeta primers were used. Method: immunoSEQ multiplex PCR; TCRdb's copy keeps in-frame clones and lacks some. The sample contains 120,000 to 150,000 clones, around three quarters of which appear only once. Sequencing was carried out using PBMCs. The receptors were gathered from a woman in her thirties or forties in good health and CMV-seropositive.

V and J are TRBV27 and TRBJ1-5, with 8 bases aligning to TRBD1. CDR1 MNHEY and CDR2 SMNVEV come from the germline V gene (reference sequence). The CDR3 runs to 16 residues. The V gene end was trimmed by 1 base and the J gene end by 4 bases; junction bases not matched to a gene: 6. The CDR3: CASSLYFNRGNQPQHF. DNA for the CDR3: TGTGCCAGCAGTTTATATTTTAACAGGGGGAATCAGCCCCAGCATTTT.

This clone was detected once. V gene TRBV6-6 combines with J gene TRBJ1-5; 10 nucleotides line up with TRBD1. The CDR3 sequence is 16 residues long. CDR1 and CDR2 (germline): MNHNY, SVGAGI (reference sequence). Losses at the gene ends were 5 bases for V and 2 bases for J; bases not matched to a gene: 6. In nucleotides, the CDR3 is TGTGCCAGCAGTGGGACAGGGGCGGGCGGCAATCAGCCCCAGCATTTT. Protein sequence: CASSGTGAGGNQPQHF.

In this sample, this clone turned up once. CDR3: CASSEVPTGRGGYTF. The CDR3 DNA reads as TGTGCCAGCAGTGAAGTCCCCACAGGGCGGGGGGGCTACACCTTC. This chain joins TRBV6-1 and TRBJ1-2; D might be TRBD1 (6 bases). The germline CDR1 and CDR2 sequences are MNHNS and SASEGT. The CDR3 consists of 15 residues. The V and J ends lost 1 base and 8 bases respectively, with 17 bases between them.

J is TRBJ1-1 and V is TRBV4-1; D gene unclear. The V gene's germline CDR1 is MGHRA and CDR2 YSYEKL. CDR3 length: 15 amino acids. V was pared by 0 bases and J by 4 bases, with 12 bases between. The CDR3 reads CASSQDPHPGTEAFF. In nucleotides, the CDR3 is TGCGCCAGCAGCCAAGATCCCCACCCGGGCACTGAAGCTTTCTTT.

The gene calls are TRBV7-9 and TRBJ2-3; TRBD2 matches at 7 bases. There are 14 residues in the CDR3. V lost 1 base, J lost 3 bases, and 1 base stayed unmatched. The germline CDR1 and CDR2 sequences are SEHNR and FQNEAQ (reference sequence). CDR3 sequence: CASSLDGGTDTQYF. The CDR3 DNA reads as TGTGCCAGCAGCTTAGACGGGGGGACAGATACGCAGTATTTT.

The chain recombines TRBV7-9 with TRBJ2-5, with 8 bases fitting TRBD2. V lost 8 bases, J lost 0 bases, and 5 bases stayed unmatched. The CDR3 sequence is 14 residues long. Germline V gene data show CDR1 as SEHNR and CDR2 as FQNEAQ (reference sequence). The CDR3 is CASHQAGDQETQYF. The DNA of the CDR3 is TGTGCCAGCCACCAAGCGGGGGACCAAGAGACCCAGTACTTC.

V gene TRBV11-2 combines with J gene TRBJ1-1; 11 nucleotides match TRBD1. CDR3 length: 15 amino acids. The junction had 6 bases not matched to a gene; V was cut back by 5 bases and J by 4 bases. Germline V CDR1 and CDR2: SGHAT, FQNNGV. The CDR3 nucleotides read TGTGCCAGCAGCCCGGGGGACAGGGGGTCCACTGAAGCTTTCTTT. Its protein product is CASSPGDRGSTEAFF.

The rearrangement links TRBV9 to TRBJ2-7; TRBD2 matches at 10 bases. Germline V gene data show CDR1 as SGDLS and CDR2 as YYNGEE. The V gene end was trimmed by 0 bases and the J gene end by 6 bases; junction bases not matched to a gene: 6. This CDR3 contains 15 residues. CDR3 nucleotide sequence: TGTGCCAGCAGCGTAGGGTCAGCGGGGGGGCCCGAGCAGTACTTC. Protein product: CASSVGSAGGPEQYF.

The V call is TRBV4-2, the J call TRBJ1-3, with D unresolved. This CDR3 has 16 residues. Trimming removed 0 bases from V and 0 bases from J, with 9 bases in between. Germline V gene data show CDR1 as LGHNA and CDR2 as YNFKEQ. CDR3 region: CASSQELTGSGNTIYF. The CDR3 DNA sequence: TGTGCCAGCAGCCAAGAGCTGACGGGCTCTGGAAACACCATATATTTT.

The chain employs TRBV7-3 and TRBJ2-1; 10 bases align to TRBD2. CDR3 length: 17 residues. The junction had 8 bases not matched to a gene; V was cut back by 5 bases and J by 1 base. The germline V gene encodes CDR1 SGHTA and CDR2 FQGTGA. CDR3 in amino acids: CASSIFGTSVSYNEQFF. For the CDR3, the DNA is TGTGCCAGCAGCATCTTCGGGACTAGCGTTTCCTACAATGAGCAGTTCTTC.

The chain recombines TRBV6-5 with TRBJ2-2; 8 nucleotides line up with TRBD2. The CDR3 totals 15 residues. The germline gives CDR1 MNHEY, CDR2 SVGAGI. The ends lost 6 bases at V and 5 bases at J; junction bases unmatched: 8. The CDR3: CASRSSGVWTGELFF. DNA for the CDR3: TGTGCCAGCAGAAGTAGCGGGGTCTGGACCGGGGAGCTGTTTTTT.

This sequence joins TRBV5-4 and TRBJ2-2; 9 bases are a match to TRBD1. Germline CDR1 reads SGHNT; CDR2 reads YYREEE (reference sequence). Trimming at V came to 4 bases and at J to 0 bases, leaving 10 bases not matched to a gene. The CDR3 totals 18 residues. For the CDR3, the DNA is TGTGCCAGCAGCCCGACAGGGGGTCGGGCGACGAACACCGGGGAGCTGTTTTTT. As protein: CASSPTGGRATNTGELFF.

This clone occurred a few times. The V and J genes are TRBV5-4 and TRBJ1-2; the match to TRBD1 covers 9 bases. CDR3 length equals 14 residues. The ends lost 4 bases at V and 5 bases at J; junction bases unmatched: 6. CDR1 is SGHNT and CDR2 is YYREEE in the germline V gene (reference sequence). The CDR3 region is CASSDRGVYYGYTF. The CDR3, as DNA: TGTGCCAGCAGCGACAGGGGGGTTTATTATGGCTACACCTTC.